The next 29 T cell receptor beta chains were all read from a single sample in a study of vaccination effects on CD4 cells after COVID-19. Clones were sequenced by immunoSEQ multiplex PCR, and TCRdb holds only the in-frame ones, with some missing. The repertoire consists of 45,000 or so clones, with about three quarters occurring once and the leading ten covering around 6.3%. Between days 9 and 11 of culture, CD4+ T cells were separated out. Each participant received a vaccine that was either BNT162b2 or mRNA-1273, given as two doses. Their recognized antigens are unknown. This material consisted of CD4+ T cells from PBMCs cultured without peptide, taken after COVID-19 vaccination. These receptors were collected from a human donor who received a COVID-19 vaccine.

Only a few counts were recorded for this clone. The V and J genes are TRBV6-2 or TRBV6-3 and TRBJ1-2; D is perhaps TRBD1 (5 bases). The germline CDR1 and CDR2 sequences are MNHEY and SVGEGT. CDR3 size: 14 residues. Trimming cost V 5 bases and J 3 bases, with 13 bases left between them. CDR3: CASSRQLGDYGYTF. For the CDR3, the DNA is TGTGCCAGCAGTCGACAGCTCGGGGACTATGGCTACACCTTC.

The V call is TRBV29-1, the J call TRBJ2-3, with D possibly matching TRBD2 (5 bases). Trimming cost V 2 bases and J 0 bases, with 12 bases left between them. The germline V gene has CDR1 SQVTM and CDR2 ANQGSEA. The CDR3 totals 15 residues. Written as DNA, the CDR3 is TGCAGCGTTGAATTCCGGGGATATAGCACAGATACGCAGTATTTT. Protein product: CSVEFRGYSTDTQYF.

The chain carries TRBV10-3 and TRBJ1-3, with TRBD1 as a possible D gene (6 bases). CDR3 length: 21 amino acids. V was shortened by 0 bases and J by 4 bases, with 28 bases between the two germline ends. Germline V gene lookup returns CDR1 ENHRY and CDR2 SYGVKD. CDR3: CAISESLTGSIPWFSGNTIYF. DNA for the CDR3: TGTGCCATCAGTGAGTCTTTGACAGGATCTATCCCTTGGTTCTCGGGAAACACCATATATTTT.

The CDR3 DNA reads TGTGCCAGCAGTTATACACTAGGCAATGAGCAGTTCTTC. It codes for CASSYTLGNEQFF. The rearrangement links TRBV6-5 to TRBJ2-1, with D maybe TRBD2 (5 bases). The V end lost 3 bases, the J end lost 6 bases, and 9 bases lay between the germline ends. CDR3 size: 13 residues. From germline, CDR1 is MNHEY and CDR2 SVGAGI.

V usage is TRBV10-2 and J usage is TRBJ2-5, with D perhaps TRBD1 (5 bases). CDR3 length: 14 residues. Germline V gene data show CDR1 as WSHSY and CDR2 as SAAADI. V was shortened by 1 base and J by 5 bases, with 11 bases between the two germline ends. The CDR3 coding sequence is TGCGCCAGCAGTGAGTGGCAGGGCAGCGAGACCCAGTACTTC. It encodes CASSEWQGSETQYF.

The chain has TRBV30 and TRBJ1-5, with TRBD1 as a possible D gene (5 bases). V was shortened by 1 base and J by 1 base, with 8 bases between the two germline ends. The CDR3 runs 14 residues. CDR1 is GTSNPN, CDR2 SVGIG, per germline (reference sequence). The CDR3 loop reads CAWSGGGSNQPQHF. The CDR3 coding sequence is TGTGCCTGGAGTGGTGGGGGAAGCAATCAGCCCCAGCATTTT.

The CDR3 region has the DNA TGTGCCAGCAGCTTATTCAGGGCTAGCGGCTACACCTTC. Its protein product is CASSLFRASGYTF. J is TRBJ1-2 and V is TRBV11-2, with a tentative D call TRBD1 (5 bases). CDR3 length: 13 residues. Germline V gene data show CDR1 as SGHAT and CDR2 as FQNNGV. With 2 bases removed from V and 8 bases from J, the gap between germline ends came to 12 bases. The entire variable domain, with the rest obtained from reference TRBV11-2 and TRBJ1-2, is as follows: EAGVAQSPRYKIIEKRQSVAFWCNPISGHATLYWYQQILGQGPKLLIQFQNNGVVDDSQLPKDRFSAERLKGVDSTLKIQPAKLEDSAVYLCASSLFRASGYTFGSGTRLTVV.

V usage is TRBV19 and J usage is TRBJ1-1; 7 bases are a match to TRBD1. The CDR3 covers 14 residues. The germline CDR1 and CDR2 sequences are LNHDA and SQIVND (reference sequence). Losses at the gene ends were 9 bases for V and 4 bases for J; bases not matched to a gene: 11. The chain's CDR3 is CASRSGTVITEAFF. The CDR3 region has the DNA TGTGCCAGCCGATCCGGGACAGTTATCACTGAAGCTTTCTTT.

The chain combines TRBV19 with TRBJ1-1; weak D call: TRBD1 (6 bases). CDR3 length: 13 amino acids. Germline assignment: CDR1 LNHDA and CDR2 SQIVND (reference sequence). The V and J ends lost 4 bases and 6 bases respectively, with 12 bases between them. The chain's CDR3 is CASSRGAIAEAFF. In DNA form, the CDR3 reads TGTGCCAGTAGTAGGGGGGCAATCGCTGAAGCTTTCTTT.

There are a few counts of this clone. The V call is TRBV29-1, the J call TRBJ2-7, with 10 bases aligning to TRBD2. The CDR3 runs 17 residues. Germline loops: CDR1 SQVTM, CDR2 ANQGSEA. After removal of 1 base from V and 2 bases from J, the junction contained 11 bases not matched to a gene. In nucleotides, the CDR3 is TGCAGCGTTGAAGGCGTTTGGGAAACTAGCGGGACCTACGAGCAGTACTTC. This gives the protein CSVEGVWETSGTYEQYF.

The V call is TRBV7-6, the J call TRBJ2-5; D is perhaps TRBD2 (7 bases). The germline CDR1 and CDR2 sequences are SGHVS and FNYEAQ. CDR3 length: 17 residues. Trimming took 1 base from V and 3 from J, leaving 18 bases between them. CDR3 sequence: CASSLGWVGGAEETQYF. The CDR3 nucleotides are TGTGCCAGCAGCTTAGGTTGGGTTGGGGGGGCCGAAGAGACCCAGTACTTC.

This clone was picked up a small number of times. The CDR3 sequence: CASSEQGTQPQHF. Here the CDR3 DNA reads TGTGCCAGCAGTGAACAGGGGACTCAGCCCCAGCATTTT. This chain connects TRBV2 to TRBJ1-5; a weak D match, TRBD1 (6 bases). The V gene lost 2 bases and the J gene lost 6 bases, with 8 bases spanning the gap. Germline assignment: CDR1 SNHLY and CDR2 FYNNEI. CDR3 length: 13 amino acids.

The chain employs TRBV11-2 and TRBJ2-3, with TRBD1 matching 7 bases. This CDR3 has 15 residues. Germline values: CDR1 SGHAT, CDR2 FQNNGV. Germline trimming cut 5 bases from V and 4 bases from J; bases unmatched to any gene: 9. In DNA, the CDR3 is TGTGCCAGCAGCCTACCGACAGGGTGGGCAGATACGCAGTATTTT. Its translation: CASSLPTGWADTQYF.

The chain joins TRBV6-6 to TRBJ2-1; 10 nucleotides match TRBD1. V trimming: 6 bases; J trimming: 4 bases; junction bases outside the gene matches: 9. CDR1 is MNHNY, CDR2 SVGAGI, per germline (reference sequence). The CDR3 length is 16 residues. The CDR3 loop is CASRPTGDRGYNEQFF. CDR3 nucleotides: TGTGCCAGCAGACCCACGGGGGACAGGGGTTACAATGAGCAGTTCTTC.

This clone was observed a handful of times. The CDR3 nucleotides read TGTGCCAGCAGCCCAAAGGGACTAGCGGGAGGGGAGCAGTACTTC. The encoded protein is CASSPKGLAGGEQYF. The rearrangement uses TRBV3-1 (or the pseudogene TRBV3-2) and TRBJ2-7; 16 bases match TRBD2. This CDR3 region has 15 residues. Per the germline V gene, CDR1 is LGHDT and CDR2 is YNNKEL (reference sequence). Losses at the gene ends were 4 bases for V and 7 bases for J; bases not matched to a gene: 4.

The genes are TRBV11-3 and TRBJ2-1, with 7 bases that match TRBD2. This CDR3 is built from 16 residues. The germline CDR1 and CDR2 sequences are SGHNT and YENEEA. V was pared by 1 base and J by 2 bases, with 5 bases of the junction left unmatched. The CDR3 bases are TGTGCCAGCAGCTTAGGTTCGCGGGGGACCTACAATGAGCAGTTCTTC. Residues: CASSLGSRGTYNEQFF.

V usage is TRBV7-2 and J usage is TRBJ2-5; 8 nucleotides match TRBD1. Germline V gene lookup returns CDR1 SGHTA and CDR2 FQGNSA. With 5 bases clipped from V and 9 bases from J, the junction kept 8 bases outside the gene matches. The CDR3 has 13 residues. Here the CDR3 DNA reads TGTGCCAGCAGCCCGGACAGGGCGGGATCCCAGTACTTC. It is translated as CASSPDRAGSQYF. Together with reference TRBV7-2 and TRBJ2-5, the CDR3 gives the full variable domain: GAGVSQSPSNKVTEKGKDVELRCDPISGHTALYWYRQSLGQGLEFLIYFQGNSAPDKSGLPSDRFSAERTGGSVSTLTIQRTQQEDSAVYLCASSPDRAGSQYFGPGTRLLVL.

The V call is TRBV6-5, the J call TRBJ1-2; TRBD1 might be the D (6 bases). Between the trimmed V and J ends, which lost 0 bases and 4 bases, there was a span of 12 bases. Germline V gene sequence: CDR1 MNHEY, CDR2 SVGAGI. The CDR3 extends over 15 amino acids. CDR3 in DNA: TGTGCCAGCAGTTACTCGTTACAGGGAAGCTATGGCTACACCTTC. Its translation: CASSYSLQGSYGYTF.

The chain joins TRBV7-6 to TRBJ2-7; the match to TRBD1 covers 10 bases. CDR1 and CDR2 (germline): SGHVS, FNYEAQ. V lost 1 base, J lost 3 bases, and 6 bases stayed unmatched. There are 16 residues in the CDR3. This chain's CDR3 is CASSLVGTGEGYEQYF. CDR3 bases: TGTGCCAGCAGCTTAGTCGGGACAGGGGAGGGCTACGAGCAGTACTTC. Supplemented by reference TRBV7-6 and TRBJ2-7, the full variable domain reads GAGVSQSPRYKVTKRGQDVALRCDPISGHVSLYWYRQALGQGPEFLTYFNYEAQQDKSGLPNDRFSAERPEGSISTLTIQRTEQRDSAMYRCASSLVGTGEGYEQYFGPGTRLTVT.

The chain has TRBV10-2 and TRBJ1-1; D possibly corresponds to TRBD1 (6 bases). Germline V gives CDR1 WSHSY, CDR2 SAAADI. The CDR3 has 15 amino acids. The V and J ends lost 4 bases and 0 bases respectively, with 12 bases between them. The CDR3 here is CASSVQGTMNTEAFF. The DNA for the CDR3 is TGCGCCAGCAGTGTACAGGGAACAATGAACACTGAAGCTTTCTTT.

The table lists this clone with a count of one. The chain combines TRBV6-5 with TRBJ1-3; D remains unclear. This CDR3 region has 13 residues. Trimming shortened V by 2 bases and J by 4 bases, and 6 bases separated the two germline ends. The germline CDR1 and CDR2 sequences are MNHEY and SVGAGI. The CDR3 reads CASSYEVGNTIYF. The CDR3 region has the DNA TGTGCCAGCAGTTACGAAGTGGGAAACACCATATATTTT.

This clone was seen a few times. CDR3 coding DNA: TGTGCCAGCAGTTACAAGGGAATGGGTCAGCCCCAGCATTTT. It codes for CASSYKGMGQPQHF. V and J are TRBV6-5 and TRBJ1-5; D not certain. The CDR3 has 14 amino acids. The V and J ends lost 2 bases and 6 bases respectively, with 11 bases between them. Germline V lookup: CDR1 MNHEY, CDR2 SVGAGI.

J is TRBJ1-2 and V is TRBV7-8; D call uncertain. Trimming stripped 2 bases from V and 7 bases from J, with 11 bases between. Per germline, CDR1 SGHVS and CDR2 FQNEAQ. The CDR3 loop spans 13 amino acids. As DNA, the CDR3 is TGTGCCAGCAGCTTACGCCTTGAAGGTGGCTACACCTTC. It specifies CASSLRLEGGYTF.

V gene TRBV5-1 combines with J gene TRBJ1-3, with 9 bases lining up with TRBD1. This CDR3 comprises 17 residues. V dropped 4 bases and J dropped 4; count of bases not matched to a gene: 12. The germline CDR1 and CDR2 sequences are SGHRS and YFSETQ. CDR3 sequence: CASSQIQQGASGNTIYF. The CDR3 coding sequence is TGCGCCAGCAGCCAGATACAACAGGGGGCATCAGGAAACACCATATATTTT.

The rearrangement joins TRBV3-1 (or the pseudogene TRBV3-2) to TRBJ1-1; D possibly corresponds to TRBD1 (5 bases). Germline V lookup: CDR1 LGHDT, CDR2 YNNKEL (reference sequence). The length of the CDR3 is 15 residues. The germline V and J ends were trimmed by 3 bases and 4 bases, with 15 bases remaining between them. Here the CDR3 reads CASSHEGRGGTEAFF. For the CDR3, the DNA is TGTGCCAGCAGCCACGAAGGGAGGGGAGGCACTGAAGCTTTCTTT.

The V and J genes are TRBV9 and TRBJ2-7, with 8 bases that match TRBD1. CDR3 length: 14 residues. J was trimmed by 2 bases and V by 3 bases; bases with no gene match: 4. Germline assignment: CDR1 SGDLS and CDR2 YYNGEE. This chain's CDR3 is CASSDGTGPYEQYF. The CDR3 DNA follows: TGTGCCAGCAGCGACGGGACAGGCCCCTACGAGCAGTACTTC.

The chain recombines TRBV19 with TRBJ1-4; 10 nucleotides match TRBD1. The CDR3 sequence is 14 residues long. CDR1 and CDR2 (germline): LNHDA, SQIVND (reference sequence). V lost 5 bases to trimming and J lost 8 bases; unmatched junction nucleotides: 5. As DNA, the CDR3 is TGTGCCAGTAGTCCGGACAGGGGGAGGGAAAAACTGTTTTTT. It encodes CASSPDRGREKLFF.

This rearrangement joins TRBV11-3 to TRBJ2-1, with 8 bases identical to TRBD2. The CDR3 is 16 residues long. In germline, CDR1 is SGHNT, CDR2 YENEEA. The junction had 13 bases not matched to a gene; V was cut back by 5 bases and J by 7 bases. The CDR3 loop reads CASSRRGGAKVNEQFF. CDR3 DNA: TGTGCCAGCAGCCGCCGGGGGGGGGCTAAGGTGAATGAGCAGTTCTTC.

Only one count was recorded for this clone. Here the CDR3 reads CASSLRAQSEKLFF. For the CDR3, the DNA is TGCGCCAGCAGCTTGAGAGCGCAGAGTGAAAAACTGTTTTTT. V and J are TRBV5-1 and TRBJ1-4; D not resolved. Trimming pared 1 base from V and 7 bases from J, leaving 11 bases between. The CDR3 totals 14 residues. Germline V gene data show CDR1 as SGHRS and CDR2 as YFSETQ.